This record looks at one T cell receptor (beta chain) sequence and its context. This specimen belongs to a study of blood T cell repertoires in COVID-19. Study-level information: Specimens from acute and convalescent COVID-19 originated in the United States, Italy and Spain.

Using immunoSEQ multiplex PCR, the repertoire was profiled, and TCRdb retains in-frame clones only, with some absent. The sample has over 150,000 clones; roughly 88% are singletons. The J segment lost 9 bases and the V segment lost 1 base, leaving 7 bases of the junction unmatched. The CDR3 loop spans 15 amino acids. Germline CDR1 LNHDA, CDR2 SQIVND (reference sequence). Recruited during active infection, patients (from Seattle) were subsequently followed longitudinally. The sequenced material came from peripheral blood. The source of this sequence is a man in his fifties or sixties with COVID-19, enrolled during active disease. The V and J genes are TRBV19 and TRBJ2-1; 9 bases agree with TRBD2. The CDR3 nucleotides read TGTGCCAGTAGTATAGTTCCTAGCGGGAACTTTGAGCAGTTCTTC. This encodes CASSIVPSGNFEQFF. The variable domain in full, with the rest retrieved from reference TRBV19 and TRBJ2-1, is DGGITQSPKYLFRKEGQNVTLSCEQNLNHDAMYWYRQDPGQGLRLIYYSQIVNDFQKGDIAEGYSVSREKKESFPLTVTSAQKNPTAFYLCASSIVPSGNFEQFFGPGTRLTVL.